The 3 T cell receptor beta chains below were found in one sample sequenced in a study of neoadjuvant nivolumab and ipilimumab in lung cancer. Assay: immunoSEQ multiplex PCR; the TCRdb copy retains only in-frame clones and omits some. Here the sample spans fewer than 40,000 clones, approximately 90% being singletons. The input for sequencing was peripheral blood, taken after neoadjuvant nivolumab, alone or with ipilimumab, at or shortly before surgery. Receptor source: an adult with non-small cell lung cancer.

V is TRBV5-4 and J is TRBJ2-2, with TRBD1 matching 7 bases. The CDR3 runs 15 residues. V trimming: 4 bases; J trimming: 4 bases; junction bases outside the gene matches: 7. Germline CDR1 is SGHNT and CDR2 is YYREEE (reference sequence). The CDR3 coding sequence is TGTGCCAGCAGCATCGACAGGGTTGTCACCGGGGAGCTGTTTTTT. Translating it yields CASSIDRVVTGELFF.

V is TRBV7-2 and J is TRBJ1-5, with D possibly matching TRBD1 (5 bases). This CDR3 has 14 amino acids. Looked up from germline, CDR1 is SGHTA and CDR2 is FQGNSA. The V end lost 1 base, the J end lost 9 bases, and 13 bases lay between the germline ends. As DNA, the CDR3 is TGTGCCAGCAGCTTAGATAGTCGGGGCGGGCCCCAGCATTTT. Protein product: CASSLDSRGGPQHF.

The chain carries TRBV7-9 and TRBJ2-7; 7 bases map to TRBD2. V lost 5 bases to trimming and J lost 1 base; unmatched junction nucleotides: 11. Germline CDR1 is SEHNR and CDR2 is FQNEAQ (reference sequence). This CDR3 is 16 amino acids long. The CDR3 region has the DNA TGTGCCAGCAGCCTTGGGGGGGGACGCGTTTCCTACGAGCAGTACTTC. As protein: CASSLGGGRVSYEQYF.